The present T cell receptor (beta chain) was sequenced within a study of T cell responses to AZD1222 COVID-19 vaccine. The overall study: Second doses were pooled across both intervals (about 4 or about 12 weeks). Study-wide results and limits: Nearly half of the spike-specific TCRs reportedly recognize variant regions that carry no mutations. Possibly, clonal diversity was underestimated; donors were largely white British and included more females. All repertoire sampling was performed exclusively after the peak T cell response.

As for this clone: Its matching antigen is unknown.

This table comes from immunoSEQ multiplex PCR, and its TCRdb copy is limited to in-frame clones, with some not included. This table has some 130,000 clones, over 90% appearing once. Germline V gives CDR1 LGHDT, CDR2 YNNKEL (reference sequence). The ends lost 3 bases at V and 3 bases at J; junction bases unmatched: 9. The CDR3 loop spans 18 amino acids. Specimen: peripheral blood, collected on day 0 of AZD1222 vaccination. This clonotype was sampled from an adult in good health. The chain links TRBV3-1 (or the pseudogene TRBV3-2) to TRBJ2-1; 12 bases match TRBD2. This CDR3 is CASSQLAGGGGRYNEQFF. CDR3 bases: TGTGCCAGCAGCCAGCTAGCGGGAGGGGGTGGGCGCTACAATGAGCAGTTCTTC.